The sequence of this T cell receptor beta chain was determined in a study of Ad26.COV2.S vaccination and SARS-CoV-2 variants. Study-wide background: Each vaccinee took Ad26.COV2.S intramuscularly, once or twice 56 days apart.

Documented treatment: roughly 18 received Ad26.COV2.S at low or high dose, single or two shots; roughly five received placebo; per-sample allocation not given. Following the first vaccine or placebo injection, samples were taken on day 63. The study's findings and limits: Post-vaccination breadth of spike-specific CD8+ and CD4+ T cell responses was reportedly substantial.

Trimming removed 3 bases at V and 7 bases at J, with 16 bases between. Germline V CDR1 and CDR2: SNHLY, FYNNEI. The CDR3 totals 16 residues. To note about this clone: Antigen unknown.

Using immunoSEQ multiplex PCR, the repertoire was profiled, and TCRdb retains in-frame clones only, with some absent. The table includes 200,000 to 300,000 clones, approximately 88% detected once. The specimen comprised peripheral blood, sampled in a trial of Ad26.COV2.S vaccine versus placebo. The receptor was derived from a person between 18 and 60 years old who received the Ad26.COV2.S COVID-19 vaccine or a placebo. The chain links TRBV2 to TRBJ1-6; weak D call: TRBD1 (5 bases). The CDR3 nucleotides read TGTGCCAGCAGTGAGGGCAGGGCAGGGCGAAATTCACCCCTCCACTTT. Translated, it gives CASSEGRAGRNSPLHF.